The entry below gives a single TCR beta chain sequence along with its context. The antigen is unknown. Libraries were prepared by immunoSEQ multiplex PCR; TCRdb keeps only in-frame clonotypes and omits some of them. The table records tens of thousands of clones, roughly 84% of them present only once. No infections or other immune events were documented during collection. This CDR3 region has 12 residues. Trimming cost V 0 bases and J 2 bases, with 1 base left between them. Germline V gene data show CDR1 as MGHRA and CDR2 as YSYEKL. This sample stems from a study of identifying expanded T cells in peripheral blood. Study outcomes and limitations: About 1.2 clones differed between technical replicates, versus about 15 and 19 over time.

The chain carries TRBV4-1 and TRBJ1-2, with D hard to call. The specimen was blood. The sequence was collected from a person aged 18 to 75 in good health. The CDR3 nucleotides read TGCGCCAGCAGCCAAGAGAACTATGGCTACACCTTC. It encodes CASSQENYGYTF.